A single sample is the source of the 9 T cell receptor beta chains below, sequenced in a study of Ad26.COV2.S vaccination and SARS-CoV-2 variants. TCRdb keeps only in-frame clones here, not all; method: immunoSEQ multiplex PCR. The table shows 300,000 to 400,000 clones, with roughly 84% occurring only once. This sample's treatment: some 19 received Ad26.COV2.S at low or high dose, single or two shots; about 5 received placebo; per-sample allocation not given. Following the first vaccine or placebo injection, samples were taken on day 63. This material consisted of peripheral blood, taken in a trial of Ad26.COV2.S vaccine versus placebo. All receptors derive from a person aged 18-60 years who received the Ad26.COV2.S COVID-19 vaccine or a placebo.

This clone was found once. The V call is TRBV7-9, the J call TRBJ2-5; tentatively, D is TRBD2 (6 bases). V was pared by 8 bases and J by 1 base, with 26 bases between. The CDR3 is made up of 18 amino acids. CDR1 and CDR2 (germline): SEHNR, FQNEAQ (reference sequence). The CDR3 DNA reads as TGTGCCAGCGGGGGGTTGGCTAGCGATCGTGACTCCCAAGAGACCCAGTACTTC. Translated, it gives CASGGLASDRDSQETQYF.

V is TRBV12-3 or TRBV12-4 and J is TRBJ2-7, with D perhaps matching TRBD1 (6 bases). CDR3 length: 13 amino acids. V was trimmed by 4 bases and J by 3 bases, leaving 10 bases between them. The CDR3 coding sequence is TGTGCCAGCAGTTGGGACACCCGCTACGAGCAGTACTTC. It specifies CASSWDTRYEQYF.

The chain carries TRBV19 and TRBJ1-1, with no clear D. Trimming pared 5 bases from V and 4 bases from J, leaving 5 bases between. This CDR3 spans 11 amino acids. CDR1 and CDR2 from the germline V gene are LNHDA and SQIVND (reference sequence). The CDR3 DNA is TGTGCCAGTAGTGCTGCCACTGAAGCTTTCTTT. Translated: CASSAATEAFF.

This sequence joins TRBV6-5 and TRBJ1-4, with a tentative D call TRBD1 (5 bases). The germline gives CDR1 MNHEY, CDR2 SVGAGI. With 5 bases removed from V and 5 bases from J, the gap between germline ends came to 12 bases. The CDR3 has 14 residues. CDR3 sequence (DNA): TGTGCCAGCAGTCGCGGGACGGGGAATGAAAAACTGTTTTTT. This sequence encodes CASSRGTGNEKLFF.

This chain joins TRBV19 and TRBJ1-5, with D possibly being TRBD1 (5 bases). This CDR3 has 15 residues. Germline CDR1 and CDR2: LNHDA and SQIVND (reference sequence). Trimming removed 0 bases from V and 1 base from J, with 7 bases in between. CDR3 coding DNA: TGTGCCAGTAGTATAGATGGGGGGAGCAATCAGCCCCAGCATTTT. This encodes CASSIDGGSNQPQHF.

The chain joins TRBV5-1 to TRBJ1-2, with TRBD1 identical over 9 bases. CDR1 is SGHRS and CDR2 is YFSETQ in the germline V gene. The CDR3 is 15 amino acids. V trimming: 4 bases; J trimming: 8 bases; junction bases outside the gene matches: 12. The CDR3 spells CASSGWGQGKVGYTF. CDR3 sequence (DNA): TGCGCCAGCAGCGGATGGGGACAGGGAAAGGTGGGCTACACCTTC.

V is TRBV5-4 and J is TRBJ1-1; tentative D call: TRBD1 (5 bases). Trimming shortened V by 4 bases and J by 6 bases, and 13 bases separated the two germline ends. The CDR3 loop spans 13 amino acids. The germline gives CDR1 SGHNT, CDR2 YYREEE (reference sequence). CDR3 region: CASSLSGGAEAFF. As DNA, the CDR3 is TGTGCCAGCAGCCTCTCGGGGGGGGCTGAAGCTTTCTTT.

The chain couples TRBV11-2 to TRBJ1-6; D may be TRBD1 (6 bases). Trimming stripped 0 bases from V and 7 bases from J, with 10 bases between. The CDR3 covers 15 residues. Germline V CDR1 and CDR2: SGHAT, FQNNGV. The CDR3 reads CASSLEQGWNSPLHF. The CDR3 nucleotides read TGTGCCAGCAGCTTAGAGCAGGGGTGGAATTCACCCCTCCACTTT.

This clone was detected only once. V and J are TRBV5-5 and TRBJ2-7; D perhaps matches TRBD2 (6 bases). The V gene lost 1 base and the J gene lost 5 bases, with 10 bases spanning the gap. The germline V gene encodes CDR1 SGHKS and CDR2 YYEKEE (reference sequence). The length of the CDR3 is 13 residues. In nucleotides, the CDR3 is TGTGCCAGCAGCTTGTCTGGCGGGAACGAGCAGTACTTC. It translates to CASSLSGGNEQYF. The full variable domain, with the rest looked up from reference TRBV5-5 and TRBJ2-7, is DAGVTQSPTHLIKTRGQQVTLRCSPISGHKSVSWYQQVLGQGPQFIFQYYEKEERGRGNFPDRFSARQFPNYSSELNVNALLLGDSALYLCASSLSGGNEQYFGPGTRLTVT.